The 32 T cell receptor beta chains presented below share a single source sample, sequenced in a study of blood T cell repertoires in COVID-19. TCRdb's table, derived via immunoSEQ multiplex PCR, lists solely in-frame clones and lacks some. The table lists about 250,000 clones, roughly nine tenths of them singletons. What was sequenced was peripheral blood. The receptors stem from a woman aged 40-49 years who had recovered from COVID-19.

The chain uses TRBV5-4 and TRBJ2-5; D unclear. Trimming left V 2 bases short and J 2 bases short, with 13 bases between. The CDR3 spans 15 residues. In germline, CDR1 is SGHNT, CDR2 YYREEE (reference sequence). Here the CDR3 reads CASSFSAQMQETQYF. CDR3 bases: TGTGCCAGCAGCTTCTCTGCACAGATGCAAGAGACCCAGTACTTC.

This clone has just one count. The chain combines TRBV4-1 with TRBJ2-5, with 7 positions matching TRBD1. Germline assignment: CDR1 MGHRA and CDR2 YSYEKL. CDR3 length: 14 amino acids. The V gene end was trimmed by 4 bases and the J gene end by 4 bases; junction bases not matched to a gene: 6. CDR3 residues: CASSPIGGSETQYF. The CDR3 nucleotides read TGCGCCAGCAGCCCCATAGGGGGCTCAGAGACCCAGTACTTC.

The chain uses TRBV7-6 and TRBJ2-5; 8 positions match TRBD2. Germline CDR1 and CDR2: SGHVS and FNYEAQ. The J segment lost 2 bases and the V segment lost 3 bases, leaving 2 bases of the junction unmatched. The CDR3 runs to 14 residues. The CDR3 loop reads CASSLAGGQETQYF. In DNA, the CDR3 is TGTGCCAGCAGCTTGGCGGGGGGACAAGAGACCCAGTACTTC.

The rearrangement uses TRBV5-6 and TRBJ2-5, with a tentative D call TRBD2 (6 bases). Germline CDR1 SGHDT, CDR2 YYEEEE. The CDR3 loop spans 15 amino acids. Trimming took off 4 bases at V and 3 bases at J, with 16 bases between the two ends. This chain's CDR3 is CASSPARDSKETQYF. The CDR3 DNA sequence: TGTGCCAGCAGCCCCGCCCGGGACTCCAAAGAGACCCAGTACTTC.

This sequence joins TRBV30 and TRBJ2-4; weak D call: TRBD2 (5 bases). CDR1 and CDR2 (germline): GTSNPN, SVGIG (reference sequence). V was pared by 4 bases and J by 6 bases, with 13 bases between. The CDR3 length is 13 residues. The CDR3 DNA reads as TGTGCCTGGAATTGGGCGGCGGGAAACATTCAGTACTTC. Protein product: CAWNWAAGNIQYF.

The chain combines TRBV19 with TRBJ1-3; TRBD1 matches at 8 bases. The CDR3 is 15 residues long. Germline V gene sequence: CDR1 LNHDA, CDR2 SQIVND (reference sequence). With 7 bases clipped from V and 3 bases from J, the junction kept 8 bases outside the gene matches. The CDR3 coding sequence is TGTGCCAGTACCCCGGGACAGGTCGGTGGAAACACCATATATTTT. Protein: CASTPGQVGGNTIYF.

The chain recombines TRBV6-5 with TRBJ1-2, with TRBD1 matching over 12 bases. V shed 6 bases and J 7 bases; nucleotides not matched to a gene: 6. This CDR3 has 14 amino acids. Germline V gives CDR1 MNHEY, CDR2 SVGAGI. CDR3 DNA sequence: TGTGCCAGCAGACCGGGACAGGGGGCGGGTGGCTACACCTTC. Translating gives CASRPGQGAGGYTF.

This chain uses TRBV10-1 with TRBJ2-1; tentative D call: TRBD2 (5 bases). The CDR3 spans 13 residues. Germline V gene lookup returns CDR1 WNHNN and CDR2 SYGVQD (reference sequence). With 5 bases removed from V and 9 bases from J, the gap between germline ends came to 14 bases. The CDR3 nucleotides are TGCGCCAGCAGTCGGGGTAGATTTGGTGAGCAGTTCTTC. Translation gives CASSRGRFGEQFF.

This sequence joins TRBV5-6 and TRBJ2-7; 8 bases align to TRBD2. CDR3 size: 17 residues. Germline V gene sequence: CDR1 SGHDT, CDR2 YYEEEE. The V segment lost 5 bases and the J segment 6 bases; nucleotides outside the gene matches: 19. This CDR3 is CASSNPGPGTRLSEQYV. Here the CDR3 DNA reads TGTGCCAGCAGTAACCCGGGTCCCGGGACTAGACTATCCGAGCAGTACGTC.

The rearrangement links TRBV6-5 to TRBJ1-1, with TRBD1 matching over 9 bases. CDR1 and CDR2 from the germline V gene are MNHEY and SVGAGI. J gave up 1 base and V 6 bases, and 6 bases lay outside the gene matches. The CDR3 is made up of 15 amino acids. The CDR3 bases are TGTGCCAGCAGAGACGACAGGGGGAGGAACACTGAAGCTTTCTTT. Residues: CASRDDRGRNTEAFF.

The gene calls are TRBV15 and TRBJ2-1; D remains unclear. Trimming left V 0 bases short and J 7 bases short, with 10 bases between. Germline CDR1 is LNHNV and CDR2 is YYDKDF (reference sequence). The CDR3 runs 14 residues. The CDR3 reads CATSREVWANEQFF. The CDR3 nucleotides are TGTGCCACCAGCAGAGAGGTATGGGCGAATGAGCAGTTCTTC.

V and J are TRBV5-4 and TRBJ2-2, with D possibly TRBD2 on 6 matching bases. Germline V lookup: CDR1 SGHNT, CDR2 YYREEE (reference sequence). This CDR3 comprises 14 residues. The germline V and J ends were trimmed by 4 bases and 7 bases, with 14 bases remaining between them. The chain's CDR3 is CASSPTRSIGELFF. CDR3 coding DNA: TGTGCCAGCAGCCCGACTAGGTCGATCGGGGAGCTGTTTTTT.

With regard to this clone: Other DNA sequences within the sample encode an identical CDR3. V is TRBV18 and J is TRBJ2-5; D unresolved. Germline V gene data show CDR1 as KGHSH and CDR2 as LQKENI. The CDR3 contains 13 residues. V was clipped by 0 bases and J by 5 bases, with 7 bases between them. CDR3 DNA sequence: TGTGCCAGCTCACCACCGTCATTGGAGACCCAGTACTTC. As protein: CASSPPSLETQYF.

The J gene is TRBJ2-1, the V gene TRBV13; 9 bases match TRBD2. The CDR3 contains 15 residues. From germline, CDR1 is PRHDT and CDR2 FYEKMQ (reference sequence). V dropped 0 bases and J dropped 9; count of bases not matched to a gene: 6. CDR3 amino acids: CASSLGASGIIEQFF. The CDR3 region has the DNA TGTGCCAGCAGCTTAGGGGCTAGCGGGATAATTGAGCAGTTCTTC.

The chain employs TRBV12-5 and TRBJ1-2; the D is unclear. The CDR3 totals 12 residues. Trimming stripped 5 bases from V and 9 bases from J, with 13 bases between. The germline V gene encodes CDR1 LGHNT and CDR2 FRNRAP. CDR3 DNA sequence: TGTGCTAGTGGTGTGCAGACACAGAGCTACACCTTC. Translated, it gives CASGVQTQSYTF.

This rearrangement joins TRBV2 to TRBJ2-5, with D perhaps matching TRBD2 (6 bases). Trimming stripped 4 bases from V and 0 bases from J, with 6 bases between. The CDR3 consists of 13 residues. CDR1 SNHLY and CDR2 FYNNEI come from the germline V gene. The CDR3 loop is CASSAGDQETQYF. In nucleotides, the CDR3 is TGTGCCAGCAGTGCGGGGGACCAAGAGACCCAGTACTTC.

The chain joins TRBV10-1 to TRBJ2-2; 8 nucleotides match TRBD2. The junction had 4 bases not matched to a gene; V was cut back by 0 bases and J by 4 bases. Germline V lookup: CDR1 WNHNN, CDR2 SYGVQD (reference sequence). CDR3 length: 16 amino acids. The CDR3 coding sequence is TGCGCCAGCAGTGAGTCCCTAGCGGGTTTCACCGGGGAGCTGTTTTTT. Protein sequence: CASSESLAGFTGELFF.

The chain has TRBV14 and TRBJ2-1, with 16 bases matching TRBD2. Unmatched junction bases numbered 5, after V lost 4 bases and J lost 2 bases. The CDR3 contains 18 residues. In germline, CDR1 is SGHDN, CDR2 FVKESK. CDR3 protein: CASSPGTSGGEPYNEQFF. CDR3 in DNA: TGTGCCAGCAGCCCGGGGACTAGCGGGGGGGAGCCCTACAATGAGCAGTTCTTC.

The J gene is TRBJ1-5, the V gene TRBV3-1 (or the pseudogene TRBV3-2), with D perhaps TRBD1 (6 bases). The CDR3 is 15 amino acids. Germline-derived CDR1 and CDR2 are LGHDT and YNNKEL (reference sequence). V was cut by 1 base and J by 1 base, with 8 bases left in between. Here the CDR3 reads CASSQGTASNQPQHF. The CDR3 bases are TGTGCCAGCAGCCAAGGGACAGCCAGCAATCAGCCCCAGCATTTT.

V and J are TRBV7-9 and TRBJ2-3; 8 bases map to TRBD1. V shed 5 bases, J shed 5 bases, and the junction held 9 bases outside the gene matches. The CDR3 runs 15 residues. Germline V gene data show CDR1 as SEHNR and CDR2 as FQNEAQ (reference sequence). DNA for the CDR3: TGTGCCAGCAGCGGGATAACAGGGGGTATAGATACGCAGTATTTT. This gives the protein CASSGITGGIDTQYF. The full variable domain, completed using reference TRBV7-9 and TRBJ2-3, is DTGVSQNPRHKITKRGQNVTFRCDPISEHNRLYWYRQTLGQGPEFLTYFQNEAQLEKSRLLSDRFSAERPKGSFSTLEIQRTEQGDSAMYLCASSGITGGIDTQYFGPGTRLTVL.

The gene calls are TRBV29-1 and TRBJ2-3; maybe TRBD2 (7 bases). The germline V gene encodes CDR1 SQVTM and CDR2 ANQGSEA. CDR3 length equals 12 residues. V lost 7 bases to trimming and J lost 7 bases, with 15 bases between them. The CDR3 reads CSASGGSNTQYF. The CDR3 bases are TGCAGCGCTTCGGGGGGCTCGAATACGCAGTATTTT.

V and J are TRBV19 and TRBJ1-5; TRBD1 matches 7 bases. Germline lookup yields CDR1 LNHDA and CDR2 SQIVND (reference sequence). CDR3 length: 16 amino acids. V was pared by 0 bases and J by 5 bases, with 7 bases of the junction left unmatched. The CDR3 DNA is TGTGCCAGTAGTATAGATTGGCAGGGGGACGATCAGCCCCAGCATTTT. Its translation is CASSIDWQGDDQPQHF.

This clone has just one count. The V gene is TRBV7-2, the J gene TRBJ1-2; the D is unclear. The germline V and J ends were trimmed by 6 bases and 1 base, with 15 bases remaining between them. The CDR3 is 15 amino acids. Looked up from germline, CDR1 is SGHTA and CDR2 is FQGNSA. DNA of the CDR3: TGTGCCAGCAGTTCAACAATGTGGAGTAACTATGGCTACACCTTC. Encoded protein: CASSSTMWSNYGYTF.

The rearrangement links TRBV14 to TRBJ1-2, with D unclear. The germline V gene has CDR1 SGHDN and CDR2 FVKESK. This CDR3 contains 13 residues. Trimming shortened V by 3 bases and J by 3 bases, and 8 bases separated the two germline ends. The DNA of the CDR3 is TGTGCCAGCAGCCATGGGCAGGACTATGGCTACACCTTC. This translates into CASSHGQDYGYTF.

This chain joins TRBV7-9 and TRBJ2-1; D is undetermined. V lost 8 bases and J lost 0, with 14 bases in between. CDR1 is SEHNR and CDR2 is FQNEAQ in the germline V gene (reference sequence). The CDR3 runs to 15 residues. The CDR3 bases are TGTGCCAGCTATTTGTCTGGGCCCTCCTACAATGAGCAGTTCTTC. It is translated as CASYLSGPSYNEQFF. Looking up the rest from reference TRBV7-9 and TRBJ2-1 gives the full variable domain: DTGVSQNPRHKITKRGQNVTFRCDPISEHNRLYWYRQTLGQGPEFLTYFQNEAQLEKSRLLSDRFSAERPKGSFSTLEIQRTEQGDSAMYLCASYLSGPSYNEQFFGPGTRLTVL.

Only a few counts were recorded for this clone. The chain has TRBV5-6 and TRBJ1-1, with D possibly being TRBD1 (5 bases). There are 13 residues in the CDR3. Germline V gene sequence: CDR1 SGHDT, CDR2 YYEEEE. V lost 2 bases and J 10 bases, leaving 15 bases between the germline ends. CDR3 sequence: CASSFDGGGRAFF. CDR3 bases: TGTGCCAGCAGCTTTGATGGGGGGGGACGAGCTTTCTTT.

The rearrangement uses TRBV5-1 and TRBJ1-4, with TRBD1 matching over 7 bases. The CDR3 has 18 amino acids. Germline values: CDR1 SGHRS, CDR2 YFSETQ. V lost 4 bases to trimming and J lost 2 bases; unmatched junction nucleotides: 14. The CDR3 reads CASSQYRDSEGTNEKLFF. CDR3 DNA sequence: TGCGCCAGCAGCCAATACCGGGACAGTGAGGGGACTAATGAAAAACTGTTTTTT.

The chain carries TRBV11-2 and TRBJ2-7; D possibly corresponds to TRBD2 (5 bases). The germline V and J ends were trimmed by 2 bases and 9 bases, with 8 bases remaining between them. Germline lookup yields CDR1 SGHAT and CDR2 FQNNGV. This CDR3 is built from 11 residues. The DNA of the CDR3 is TGTGCCAGCAGCTTATCCGGGGTGCAGTACTTC. Encoded protein: CASSLSGVQYF.

This clone was seen only once. The chain employs TRBV28 and TRBJ2-5; 8 bases fit TRBD2. The CDR3 has 15 amino acids. Unmatched junction bases numbered 9, after V lost 6 bases and J lost 3 bases. In germline, CDR1 is MDHEN, CDR2 SYDVKM. CDR3: CASRGPYSGEETQYF. CDR3 bases: TGTGCCAGCAGAGGACCCTATAGCGGGGAAGAGACCCAGTACTTC. The full variable domain, completed using reference TRBV28 and TRBJ2-5, is DVKVTQSSRYLVKRTGEKVFLECVQDMDHENMFWYRQDPGLGLRLIYFSYDVKMKEKGDIPEGYSVSREKKERFSLILESASTNQTSMYLCASRGPYSGEETQYFGPGTRLLVL.

The chain carries TRBV6-5 and TRBJ1-1, with D unclear. Between the trimmed V and J ends, which lost 4 bases and 3 bases, there was a span of 3 bases. Looked up from germline, CDR1 is MNHEY and CDR2 is SVGAGI. The CDR3 consists of 11 residues. This CDR3 is CASSSYTEAFF. The DNA for the CDR3 is TGTGCCAGCAGTTCGTACACTGAAGCTTTCTTT.

The chain joins TRBV27 to TRBJ2-1; 7 nucleotides agree with TRBD2. Germline CDR1 reads MNHEY; CDR2 reads SMNVEV (reference sequence). Trimming took 5 bases from V and 6 from J; bases not matched to a gene: 10. The CDR3 covers 15 residues. CDR3 region: CASSLGLAELNEQFF. The CDR3 DNA is TGTGCCAGCAGTCTGGGGCTAGCGGAGCTCAATGAGCAGTTCTTC.

The rearrangement joins TRBV24-1 to TRBJ1-2; perhaps TRBD1 as D (5 bases). Germline V gene data show CDR1 as KGHDR and CDR2 as SFDVKD. Trimming removed 3 bases at V and 1 base at J, with 11 bases between. The CDR3 spans 15 residues. DNA for the CDR3: TGTGCCACCAGTGATAAGAGGGGACTTAACTATGGCTACACCTTC. Amino acid sequence: CATSDKRGLNYGYTF.